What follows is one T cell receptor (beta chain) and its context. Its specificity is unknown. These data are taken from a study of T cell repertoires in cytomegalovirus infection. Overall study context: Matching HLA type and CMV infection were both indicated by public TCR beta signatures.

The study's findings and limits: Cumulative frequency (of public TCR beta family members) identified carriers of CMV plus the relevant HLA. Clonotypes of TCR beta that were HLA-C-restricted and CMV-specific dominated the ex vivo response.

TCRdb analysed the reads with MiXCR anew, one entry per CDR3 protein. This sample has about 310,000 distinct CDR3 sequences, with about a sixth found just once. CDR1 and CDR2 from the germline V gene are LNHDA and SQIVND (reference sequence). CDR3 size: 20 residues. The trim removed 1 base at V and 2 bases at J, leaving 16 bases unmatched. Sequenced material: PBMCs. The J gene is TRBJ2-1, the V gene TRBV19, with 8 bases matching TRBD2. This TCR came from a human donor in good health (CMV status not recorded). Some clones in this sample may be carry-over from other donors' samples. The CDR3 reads CASSIAGGRRGSGAYNEQFF. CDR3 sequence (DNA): TGTGCCAGTAGTATAGCGGGGGGGCGCCGTGGTAGTGGTGCCTACAATGAGCAGTTCTTC.